This T cell receptor (beta chain) was recorded in a study of shared clonotypes between healthy human individuals. Study-level results: Of the naive CD4 clonotypes, around 4.8% were shared across a few donors.

Comments on this clone: Its antigen remains unidentified.

TCRdb keeps only in-frame clones here, not all; method: immunoSEQ multiplex PCR. The table shows about 2.4 million clones, with approximately 94% occurring only once. Unmatched junction bases numbered 6, after V lost 7 bases and J lost 0 bases. There are 14 residues in the CDR3. The germline CDR1 and CDR2 sequences are LNHDA and SQIVND (reference sequence). The TCR originated in a man aged 18 to 29 in good health. Some clones in this sample may be carry-over from other donors' samples. The source material was naive CD4+ T cells from PBMCs. Described subset: CD45RA+ positively selected. The chain uses TRBV19 and TRBJ2-7; 7 nucleotides line up with TRBD1. The chain's CDR3 is CASISQGDSYEQYF. For the CDR3, the DNA is TGTGCCAGTATCTCCCAGGGGGACTCCTACGAGCAGTACTTC.